This is a list of T cell receptor beta chains from one sample in a study of low-dose radiotherapy and immunotherapy resistance in tumors. MiXCR was run by TCRdb on the reads, yielding one entry per CDR3 protein. The repertoire holds nearly 60,000 distinct CDR3 sequences, with about 23% as singletons. The sample here was PBMCs, taken after low-dose radiotherapy plus immunotherapy. The receptor set was obtained from a male donor with prostate cancer. The CDR3 runs from the conserved cysteine through the conserved F or W. Each record gives: J gene, CDR3 length, V gene, D gene, clone size, CDR3 protein, CDR3 DNA. The D gene is left open where the match is weak. Some rows mark clone size as missing; the rest say once, few, many or name a class of expanded clone.

j_gene: TRBJ2-7
len: 15
v_gene: TRBV6-5
d_gene: TRBD2
abundance: medium-sized
CDR3aa: CASSYGGLAAYEQYF
CDR3nt: TGTGCCAGCAGTTACGGGGGACTAGCGGCTTACGAGCAGTACTTC

j_gene: TRBJ2-7
len: 18
v_gene: TRBV3-1
d_gene: TRBD1
abundance: many
CDR3aa: CASSQDPGTVVNPYEQYF
CDR3nt: TGTGCCAGCAGCCAAGATCCCGGGACAGTCGTTAACCCCTACGAGCAGTACTTC

j_gene: TRBJ1-5
len: 16
v_gene: TRBV28
d_gene: .
abundance: many
CDR3aa: CASSFRVRLNNQPQHF
CDR3nt: TGTGCCAGCAGTTTCCGGGTGAGGCTAAACAATCAGCCCCAGCATTTT

j_gene: TRBJ1-6
len: 16
v_gene: TRBV11-3
d_gene: .
abundance: many
CDR3aa: CASSLERQTYNSPLHF
CDR3nt: TGTGCCAGCAGCTTAGAGCGACAGACCTATAATTCACCCCTCCACTTT

j_gene: TRBJ1-1
len: 15
v_gene: TRBV21-1
d_gene: .
abundance: many
CDR3aa: CASSGRELMNTEAFF
CDR3nt: TGTGCCAGCAGCGGTCGGGAACTAATGAACACTGAAGCTTTCTTT

j_gene: TRBJ2-1
len: 13
v_gene: TRBV9
d_gene: .
abundance: few
CDR3aa: CASSVIGGDEQFF
CDR3nt: TGTGCCAGCAGCGTAATCGGGGGCGATGAGCAGTTCTTC

j_gene: TRBJ1-5
len: 15
v_gene: TRBV15
d_gene: TRBD1
abundance: few
CDR3aa: CATKTGGAGNQPQHF
CDR3nt: TGTGCCACCAAAACAGGGGGCGCCGGCAATCAGCCCCAGCATTTT

j_gene: TRBJ2-7
len: 12
v_gene: TRBV7-9
d_gene: TRBD1
abundance: many
CDR3aa: CASSLPGQEQYF
CDR3nt: TGTGCCAGCAGCCTGCCGGGACAGGAGCAGTACTTC

j_gene: TRBJ2-1
len: 13
v_gene: TRBV5-1
d_gene: .
abundance: many
CDR3aa: CASSPLFDNEQFF
CDR3nt: TGCGCCAGCAGCCCTCTTTTCGACAATGAGCAGTTCTTC

j_gene: TRBJ1-5
len: 16
v_gene: TRBV5-6
d_gene: TRBD1
abundance: many
CDR3aa: CASSPGTGGVDQPQHF
CDR3nt: TGTGCCAGCAGCCCAGGGACAGGGGGTGTTGATCAGCCCCAGCATTTT

j_gene: TRBJ2-3
len: 18
v_gene: TRBV18
d_gene: .
abundance: many
CDR3aa: CASSPTGQTIGVTDTQYF
CDR3nt: TGTGCCAGCTCACCTACGGGGCAGACAATCGGGGTCACAGATACGCAGTATTTT

j_gene: TRBJ2-1
len: 11
v_gene: TRBV28
d_gene: .
abundance: many
CDR3aa: CASSSGNEQFF
CDR3nt: TGTGCCAGCAGCTCAGGGAATGAGCAGTTCTTC

j_gene: TRBJ2-7
len: 13
v_gene: TRBV12-3/TRBV12-4
d_gene: TRBD1
abundance: many
CDR3aa: CASKDRTPYEQYF
CDR3nt: TGTGCCAGCAAGGACAGGACTCCCTACGAGCAGTACTTC

j_gene: TRBJ1-6
len: 15
v_gene: TRBV5-1
d_gene: .
abundance: many
CDR3aa: CASAYGGMDNSPLHF
CDR3nt: TGCGCCAGCGCCTATGGCGGAATGGATAATTCACCCCTCCACTTT

j_gene: TRBJ2-7
len: 13
v_gene: TRBV2
d_gene: .
abundance: many
CDR3aa: CASRRSPTYEQYF
CDR3nt: TGTGCCAGCAGGCGAAGCCCTACCTACGAGCAGTACTTC

j_gene: TRBJ2-5
len: 14
v_gene: TRBV18
d_gene: TRBD1
abundance: few
CDR3aa: CASSLRTGQETQYF
CDR3nt: TGTGCCAGCTCACTTCGGACAGGGCAAGAGACCCAGTACTTC

j_gene: TRBJ1-1
len: 15
v_gene: TRBV6-5
d_gene: TRBD1
abundance: .
CDR3aa: CASSRRGQMNTEAFF
CDR3nt: TGTGCCAGCAGCCGAAGGGGACAGATGAACACTGAAGCTTTCTTT

j_gene: TRBJ1-4
len: 16
v_gene: TRBV2
d_gene: .
abundance: many
CDR3aa: CASSLHRVSTNEKLFF
CDR3nt: TGTGCCAGCAGTTTACACAGGGTCTCAACTAATGAAAAACTGTTTTTT

j_gene: TRBJ2-1
len: 20
v_gene: TRBV19
d_gene: .
abundance: many
CDR3aa: CASTKGRTTALGSSYNEQFF
CDR3nt: TGTGCCAGTACCAAGGGCAGGACTACCGCTCTAGGGAGCTCCTACAATGAGCAGTTCTTC

j_gene: TRBJ2-5
len: 15
v_gene: TRBV6-1
d_gene: .
abundance: many
CDR3aa: CASSEFGQPQETQYF
CDR3nt: TGTGCCAGCAGTGAGTTCGGGCAGCCCCAAGAGACCCAGTACTTC

j_gene: TRBJ1-4
len: 15
v_gene: TRBV24-1
d_gene: TRBD1
abundance: many
CDR3aa: CATSESGTANEKLFF
CDR3nt: TGTGCCACCAGTGAGTCCGGGACAGCTAATGAAAAACTGTTTTTT

j_gene: TRBJ1-6
len: 15
v_gene: TRBV28
d_gene: .
abundance: few
CDR3aa: CASSAQGQYNSPLHF
CDR3nt: TGTGCCAGCAGTGCGCAAGGACAGTATAATTCACCCCTCCACTTT

j_gene: TRBJ2-6
len: 14
v_gene: TRBV6-2/TRBV6-3
d_gene: .
abundance: many
CDR3aa: CASTAGTGANVLTF
CDR3nt: TGTGCCAGCACGGCAGGGACTGGGGCCAACGTCCTGACTTTC

j_gene: TRBJ2-3
len: 13
v_gene: TRBV7-2
d_gene: .
abundance: many
CDR3aa: CATPEGSTDTQYF
CDR3nt: TGTGCCACCCCCGAGGGTAGCACAGATACGCAGTATTTT

j_gene: TRBJ2-3
len: 17
v_gene: TRBV5-1
d_gene: .
abundance: .
CDR3aa: CASSPRSRDRNTDTQYF
CDR3nt: TGCGCCAGCAGCCCCAGATCCCGGGACCGGAACACAGATACGCAGTATTTT

j_gene: TRBJ2-3
len: 16
v_gene: TRBV28
d_gene: TRBD2
abundance: .
CDR3aa: CASSAPTSAGGYTQYF
CDR3nt: TGTGCCAGCAGTGCCCCGACTAGCGCTGGGGGATATACGCAGTATTTT

j_gene: TRBJ1-1
len: 12
v_gene: TRBV6-2/TRBV6-3
d_gene: .
abundance: many
CDR3aa: CASSFIETEAFF
CDR3nt: TGTGCCAGCAGTTTTATAGAGACTGAAGCTTTCTTT

j_gene: TRBJ2-7
len: 15
v_gene: TRBV10-3
d_gene: .
abundance: .
CDR3aa: CAISPMGGPRGEQYF
CDR3nt: TGTGCCATCAGCCCAATGGGGGGACCTAGGGGCGAGCAGTACTTC

j_gene: TRBJ2-1
len: 13
v_gene: TRBV10-3
d_gene: .
abundance: many
CDR3aa: CAISEWEKEEQFF
CDR3nt: TGTGCCATCAGTGAGTGGGAAAAGGAAGAGCAGTTCTTC

j_gene: TRBJ2-3
len: 16
v_gene: TRBV30
d_gene: .
abundance: many
CDR3aa: CAWSRDSNPGTDTQYF
CDR3nt: TGTGCCTGGAGTCGGGACTCAAACCCGGGCACAGATACGCAGTATTTT

j_gene: TRBJ2-1
len: 16
v_gene: TRBV20-1
d_gene: .
abundance: .
CDR3aa: CSARDPGPPGWNEQFF
CDR3nt: TGCAGTGCTAGAGATCCGGGACCCCCAGGGTGGAATGAGCAGTTCTTC

j_gene: TRBJ1-2
len: 13
v_gene: TRBV7-9
d_gene: .
abundance: many
CDR3aa: CASSLVRGDGYTF
CDR3nt: TGTGCCAGCAGCTTAGTTAGGGGCGACGGCTACACCTTC

j_gene: TRBJ2-7
len: 12
v_gene: TRBV20-1
d_gene: TRBD1
abundance: few
CDR3aa: CSARDRAYEQYF
CDR3nt: TGCAGTGCTCGGGACAGGGCCTACGAGCAGTACTTC

j_gene: TRBJ2-1
len: 17
v_gene: TRBV9
d_gene: .
abundance: many
CDR3aa: CASSVGLRGGPSNEQFF
CDR3nt: TGTGCCAGCAGCGTAGGCCTTAGGGGGGGGCCAAGCAATGAGCAGTTCTTC

j_gene: TRBJ2-2
len: 15
v_gene: TRBV20-1
d_gene: TRBD2
abundance: few
CDR3aa: CSASGTSWDTGELFF
CDR3nt: TGCAGTGCGAGCGGGACTAGCTGGGACACCGGGGAGCTGTTTTTT

j_gene: TRBJ2-5
len: 13
v_gene: TRBV5-6
d_gene: .
abundance: many
CDR3aa: CASSAGEQETQYF
CDR3nt: TGTGCCAGCAGCGCTGGGGAACAAGAGACCCAGTACTTC

j_gene: TRBJ1-6
len: 14
v_gene: TRBV5-6
d_gene: TRBD1
abundance: many
CDR3aa: CASSRDRGNSPLHF
CDR3nt: TGTGCCAGCAGCAGGGACAGGGGAAATTCACCCCTCCACTTT

j_gene: TRBJ2-1
len: 16
v_gene: TRBV4-2
d_gene: TRBD1
abundance: many
CDR3aa: CASSQLGQTYYNEQFF
CDR3nt: TGTGCCAGCAGCCAGTTGGGACAGACCTACTACAATGAGCAGTTCTTC

j_gene: TRBJ2-7
len: 17
v_gene: TRBV6-6
d_gene: .
abundance: many
CDR3aa: CASSSPPLGGLSYEQYF
CDR3nt: TGTGCCAGCAGTTCCCCCCCTCTCGGGGGCCTCTCCTACGAGCAGTACTTC

j_gene: TRBJ2-2
len: 15
v_gene: TRBV20-1
d_gene: TRBD2
abundance: many
CDR3aa: CSARPSGGSPGELFF
CDR3nt: TGCAGTGCTAGACCCTCGGGCGGGAGTCCCGGGGAGCTGTTTTTT

j_gene: TRBJ2-7
len: 13
v_gene: TRBV5-4
d_gene: .
abundance: .
CDR3aa: CASSSQGGYEQYF
CDR3nt: TGTGCCAGCAGCAGCCAGGGGGGGTACGAGCAGTACTTC

j_gene: TRBJ2-3
len: 16
v_gene: TRBV5-1
d_gene: .
abundance: many
CDR3aa: CASMLATHGVGDTQYF
CDR3nt: TGCGCCAGCATGTTAGCAACACACGGGGTAGGAGATACGCAGTATTTT

j_gene: TRBJ2-7
len: 15
v_gene: TRBV28
d_gene: .
abundance: many
CDR3aa: CASSSSGTGTYEQYF
CDR3nt: TGTGCCAGCAGTTCCTCCGGGACTGGGACCTACGAGCAGTACTTC

j_gene: TRBJ2-1
len: 15
v_gene: TRBV20-1
d_gene: TRBD2
abundance: many
CDR3aa: CSARPGTSGYNEQFF
CDR3nt: TGCAGTGCTAGACCCGGGACTAGCGGATACAATGAGCAGTTCTTC

j_gene: TRBJ2-3
len: 13
v_gene: TRBV10-1
d_gene: .
abundance: many
CDR3aa: CASSKLGTDTQYF
CDR3nt: TGCGCCAGCAGTAAACTGGGCACAGATACGCAGTATTTT

j_gene: TRBJ1-5
len: 14
v_gene: TRBV12-3/TRBV12-4
d_gene: .
abundance: .
CDR3aa: CASRGDGSNQPQHF
CDR3nt: TGTGCCAGCAGGGGGGACGGCAGCAATCAGCCCCAGCATTTT

j_gene: TRBJ2-7
len: 13
v_gene: TRBV11-2
d_gene: .
abundance: many
CDR3aa: CASSLLPTYEQYF
CDR3nt: TGTGCCAGCAGCTTACTCCCCACCTACGAGCAGTACTTC

j_gene: TRBJ1-5
len: 15
v_gene: TRBV7-2
d_gene: TRBD1
abundance: many
CDR3aa: CASSRDRTSNQPQHF
CDR3nt: TGTGCCAGCAGCAGGGACAGGACTAGCAATCAGCCCCAGCATTTT

j_gene: TRBJ1-1
len: 13
v_gene: TRBV5-1
d_gene: .
abundance: .
CDR3aa: CASQGGMNTEAFF
CDR3nt: TGCGCCAGCCAGGGAGGTATGAACACTGAAGCTTTCTTT

j_gene: TRBJ2-2
len: 14
v_gene: TRBV12-3/TRBV12-4
d_gene: TRBD2
abundance: .
CDR3aa: CASRTAGGGGELFF
CDR3nt: TGTGCCAGCAGGACTGCTGGCGGGGGCGGGGAGCTGTTTTTT

j_gene: TRBJ2-7
len: 16
v_gene: TRBV11-2
d_gene: .
abundance: many
CDR3aa: CASSLVGGGTSYEQYF
CDR3nt: TGTGCCAGCAGCTTAGTTGGTGGGGGGACCTCCTACGAGCAGTACTTC

j_gene: TRBJ2-5
len: 14
v_gene: TRBV10-2
d_gene: TRBD1
abundance: many
CDR3aa: CASTGQGAAETQYF
CDR3nt: TGCGCCAGCACGGGACAGGGGGCGGCAGAGACCCAGTACTTC

j_gene: TRBJ2-1
len: 17
v_gene: TRBV4-1
d_gene: TRBD2
abundance: many
CDR3aa: CASSRSPLAGGPGEQFF
CDR3nt: TGCGCCAGCAGCCGCAGTCCTCTAGCGGGGGGGCCGGGTGAGCAGTTCTTC